This T cell receptor beta chain came from a study of T-cell reconstitution after alpha-beta-depleted transplantation in children. Unique molecular identifiers were used to barcode this TCRbeta library. TCRdb recomputed calls from the PCR reads with MiXCR, one row per CDR3 protein. Of some 830,000 distinct CDR3 sequences listed, approximately 15% were seen once; the top ten hold roughly 4.8%. Sequencing used PBMCs, mostly from graft donor cells, obtained 360 days after TCRalphabeta/CD19-depleted stem cell transplant. This TCR was recovered from a male patient between 5 and 17 years old who had a stem cell transplant for acute lymphoblastic leukemia, so the T cells may come from the graft donor.

DNA for the CDR3: TGCAGTGCTAGAAAGGGACGCCCCGGGCAAGCTTTCTTT. As protein: CSARKGRPGQAFF. The chain employs TRBV20-1 and TRBJ1-1; perhaps TRBD1 as D (5 bases). This CDR3 comprises 13 residues. Germline V gene sequence: CDR1 DFQATT, CDR2 SNEGSKA (reference sequence). V was shortened by 2 bases and J by 9 bases, with 16 bases between the two germline ends.